Reported below is one T cell receptor (beta chain). This CDR3 is 15 amino acids long. The germline gives CDR1 MNHEY, CDR2 SVGAGI. After removal of 10 bases from V and 4 bases from J, the junction contained 14 bases not matched to a gene. This record comes from a study of blood T cell repertoires in COVID-19. Assay: immunoSEQ multiplex PCR; the TCRdb copy retains only in-frame clones and omits some. The table shows about 150,000 clones, with about 85% occurring only once. Exposed study participants had met a COVID-19 case within 2 weeks before entry. The V gene is TRBV6-5, the J gene TRBJ1-1; the match to TRBD1 covers 8 bases. The clonotype was recovered from a woman aged 40-49 years who had been exposed to COVID-19. Sequenced material: PBMCs or T cells enriched from blood (not recorded which). The CDR3 region is CATKPTYRGGTEAFF. DNA of the CDR3: TGTGCCACAAAGCCCACGTACAGGGGGGGCACTGAAGCTTTCTTT.